One and the same sample provided the 11 T cell receptor beta chains below, sequenced in a study of CXCR3-negative and CXCR3-positive naive CD8 T cells. Study conclusions and caveats: CXCR3-positive naive cells carried more hydrophobic TRB CDR3s than CXCR3-negative ones.

The method, 5' RACE with UMI labels, was used to prepare the TRB cDNA libraries. TCRdb re-called the 5' RACE reads and shows each CDR3 protein once, DNA omitted. This sample contains approximately 65,000 distinct CDR3 sequences. Antigen specificity for these receptors is unknown. Sequenced: naive CXCR3+ CD8+ T cells from blood. Subset given: CD45RO-CCR7+CD27+CD95- naive CD8+ T cells expressing CXCR3 (TNR3+). The receptors were sampled from a human donor in good health. Some clones in this sample may be carry-over from other donors' samples.

The chain combines TRBV27 with TRBJ2-1; TCRdb indicates TRBD2, and absent DNA this call remains unverified. Looked up from germline, CDR1 is MNHEY and CDR2 is SMNVEV (reference sequence). This CDR3 has 15 amino acids. The CDR3 spells CASSLFGFGGEPSLF.

This chain links TRBV6-2 or TRBV6-3 with TRBJ1-2; checking the TCRdb D call of TRBD1 is not possible without DNA. Germline CDR1 and CDR2: MNHEY and SVGEGT. The CDR3 spans 14 residues. CDR3 amino acids: CASSYTGQNYGYTF.

This CDR3 reads CSARTGSNQPQHF. The chain combines TRBV29-1 with TRBJ1-5; TCRdb gives TRBD1 as the D gene, but with no DNA this cannot be confirmed. The germline V gene encodes CDR1 SQVTM and CDR2 ANQGSEA. The CDR3 has 13 residues.

V usage is TRBV20-1 and J usage is TRBJ2-7; with no DNA, the TCRdb D assignment of TRBD1 cannot be verified. The length of the CDR3 is 13 residues. CDR1 is DFQATT, CDR2 SNEGSKA, per germline (reference sequence). CDR3 loop: CSAWQGEIYEQYF.

The CDR3 loop is CARERGLAGGSYNEQFF. This sequence joins TRBV2 and TRBJ2-1; TCRdb designates TRBD1, a call that cannot be tested without DNA. The germline gives CDR1 SNHLY, CDR2 FYNNEI. The CDR3 length is 17 residues. Filled out from reference TRBV2 and TRBJ2-1, the complete variable domain reads EPEVTQTPSHQVTQMGQEVILRCVPISNHLYFYWYRQILGQKVEFLVSFYNNEISEKSEIFDDQFSVERPDGSNFTLKIRSTKLEDSAMYFCARERGLAGGSYNEQFFGPGTRLTVL.

This chain connects TRBV4-3 to TRBJ1-1. The CDR3 consists of 15 residues. Germline lookup yields CDR1 LGHNA and CDR2 YSLEER. The CDR3 loop reads CASSQAGGFFAEAFF.

The chain joins TRBV7-2 to TRBJ2-5; the TCRdb D gene call, TRBD2, has no DNA to confirm it. CDR1 is SGHTA, CDR2 FQGNSA, per germline. The CDR3 spans 16 residues. The CDR3 region is CASSFRLAGEKETQYF.

The chain recombines TRBV30 with TRBJ1-1; lacking DNA, the TRBD1 call made by TCRdb goes unchecked. CDR3 length: 14 residues. From germline, CDR1 is GTSNPN and CDR2 SVGIG (reference sequence). The CDR3 sequence: CAWDPTGTWTEAFF.

V and J are TRBV11-3 and TRBJ2-1. Germline values: CDR1 SGHNT, CDR2 YENEEA. This CDR3 is built from 11 residues. The CDR3 protein is CASSLENEQFF.

The chain is built from TRBV10-3 and TRBJ1-5; the TCRdb call, TRBD1, lacks DNA for checking. The germline V gene has CDR1 ENHRY and CDR2 SYGVKD. The CDR3 totals 16 residues. CDR3 protein: CAISESQGVGNQPQHF.

The chain has TRBV7-6 and TRBJ2-1; TCRdb picks TRBD2, but there is no DNA to check that call. Germline V gene data show CDR1 as SGHVS and CDR2 as FNYEAQ. This CDR3 is 20 amino acids long. The CDR3 reads CASSLAKNLAGGSSYNEQFF. The full variable domain, rest sourced from reference TRBV7-6 and TRBJ2-1, is GAGVSQSPRYKVTKRGQDVALRCDPISGHVSLYWYRQALGQGPEFLTYFNYEAQQDKSGLPNDRFSAERPEGSISTLTIQRTEQRDSAMYRCASSLAKNLAGGSSYNEQFFGPGTRLTVL.